This T cell receptor (beta chain) emerged from a study of post-analysis software for immune sequencing data. The wider study: Clinical courses comprised relapsing-remitting, secondary progressive and progressive-relapsing multiple sclerosis. General study points: By F measure, samples from a shared preparation batch strongly co-clustered. Normalized Chao1 diversity was significantly lower in multiple sclerosis patients than in controls.

In this sample, this clonotype turned up a few times. Its antigen is as yet unknown. Each TCR beta cDNA library carried unique molecular identifiers. TCRdb itself ran the PCR reads through MiXCR, one entry per CDR3 protein. The sample shows more than 500,000 distinct CDR3 sequences, roughly 34% of them seen only once. The source material was blood. This clonotype was sampled from a girl aged 2-17 years with multiple sclerosis.

The CDR3 DNA reads TGCAGTGCTACCCAGGGGGCAAACACTGAAGCTTTCTTT. This sequence encodes CSATQGANTEAFF. The chain has TRBV20-1 and TRBJ1-1; TRBD1 agrees at 8 bases. The CDR3 covers 13 residues. The V and J ends lost 4 bases and 2 bases, in that order; junction bases with no gene match: 3. CDR1 is DFQATT, CDR2 SNEGSKA, per germline (reference sequence).